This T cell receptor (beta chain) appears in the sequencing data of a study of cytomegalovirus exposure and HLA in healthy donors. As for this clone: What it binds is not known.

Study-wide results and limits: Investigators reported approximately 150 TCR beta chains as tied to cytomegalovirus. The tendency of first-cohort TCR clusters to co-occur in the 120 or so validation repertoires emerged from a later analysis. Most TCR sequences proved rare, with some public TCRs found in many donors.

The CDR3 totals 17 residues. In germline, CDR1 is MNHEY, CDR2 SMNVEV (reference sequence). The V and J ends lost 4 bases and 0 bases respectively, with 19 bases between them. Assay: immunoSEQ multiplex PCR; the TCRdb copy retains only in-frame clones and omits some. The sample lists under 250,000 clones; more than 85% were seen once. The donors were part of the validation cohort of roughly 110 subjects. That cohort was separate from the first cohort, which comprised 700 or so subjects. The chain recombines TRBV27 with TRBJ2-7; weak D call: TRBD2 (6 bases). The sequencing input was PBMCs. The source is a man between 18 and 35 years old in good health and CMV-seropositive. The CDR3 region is CASSSSPPGLSSYEQYF. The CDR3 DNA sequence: TGTGCCAGCAGTTCATCGCCCCCGGGACTGAGCTCCTACGAGCAGTACTTC.